The next 28 T cell receptor beta chains were all read from a single sample in a study of T-cell reconstitution after alpha-beta-depleted transplantation in children. Overall study findings and caveats: It was newly produced T cells that mostly accounted for T-cell counts and diversity one year after transplant.

Unique molecular identifiers were built into the TCRbeta library. TCRdb re-derived calls from the PCR reads in MiXCR, one entry per CDR3 protein. The data contain about 290,000 distinct CDR3 sequences, over 7.5% of them singletons. Their antigen targets remain unknown. Sequenced material: peripheral blood, taken 360 days after TCRalphabeta/CD19-depleted stem cell transplant. The receptor set was obtained from a female patient between 2 and 15 years old who had a stem cell transplant for Fanconi anemia, so the T cells may come from the graft donor.

At least ten counts were recorded for this clonotype. The chain combines TRBV5-1 with TRBJ2-1, with D unclear. The V end lost 2 bases, the J end lost 6 bases, and 15 bases lay between the germline ends. The germline CDR1 and CDR2 sequences are SGHRS and YFSETQ. The CDR3 spans 15 residues. DNA for the CDR3: TGCGCCAGCAGCTTAGGATCTCGGAATCCCAATGAGCAGTTCTTC. Encoded protein: CASSLGSRNPNEQFF.

At least ten counts were recorded for this clonotype. The rearrangement links TRBV5-1 to TRBJ2-7, with 10 bases lining up with TRBD2. Germline V gene sequence: CDR1 SGHRS, CDR2 YFSETQ. Trimming removed 3 bases from V and 0 bases from J; junction bases left unmatched: 0. This CDR3 has 14 residues. CDR3: CASSSSGSSYEQYF. CDR3 coding DNA: TGCGCCAGCAGCTCTAGCGGGAGCTCCTACGAGCAGTACTTC.

The V call is TRBV13, the J call TRBJ2-7; D perhaps matches TRBD2 (5 bases). This CDR3 comprises 12 residues. V gave up 1 base and J gave up 6 bases, with 7 bases separating them. Looked up from germline, CDR1 is PRHDT and CDR2 is FYEKMQ (reference sequence). The CDR3 sequence: CASSLVGSEQYV. The DNA for the CDR3 is TGTGCCAGCAGCTTAGTAGGGAGCGAGCAGTACGTC.

The chain employs TRBV11-2 and TRBJ2-1; 12 bases agree with TRBD2. The CDR3 contains 15 residues. The germline V gene encodes CDR1 SGHAT and CDR2 FQNNGV. V lost 5 bases and J lost 10; bases outside the gene matches: 9. Here the CDR3 reads CASSHPLAGGREQFF. In DNA form, the CDR3 reads TGTGCCAGCAGCCATCCGCTAGCGGGGGGGAGAGAGCAGTTCTTC.

V and J are TRBV9 and TRBJ1-1; no clear D. Per the germline V gene, CDR1 is SGDLS and CDR2 is YYNGEE. Deletions cut 3 bases from V and 10 bases from J, with 10 bases between. The CDR3 loop spans 11 amino acids. CDR3 sequence (DNA): TGTGCCAGCAGCGGGTACTTGGGAGCTTTCTTT. This encodes CASSGYLGAFF.

This clonotype turned up a few times. This chain links TRBV5-1 with TRBJ1-2; TRBD1 matches 9 bases. The ends lost 3 bases at V and 12 bases at J; junction bases unmatched: 18. There are 16 residues in the CDR3. Germline V CDR1 and CDR2: SGHRS, YFSETQ. Here the CDR3 reads CASSSTPGQGGVGNTF. CDR3 DNA sequence: TGCGCCAGCAGCTCTACCCCGGGACAGGGCGGCGTAGGTAACACCTTC.

In this sample, this clonotype turned up many times. The V and J genes are TRBV6-1 and TRBJ1-3, with unresolved D. The CDR3 consists of 11 residues. Germline V gene data show CDR1 as MNHNS and CDR2 as SASEGT. Trimming took 8 bases from V and 3 from J, leaving 5 bases between them. The CDR3 loop reads CASQIGNTIYF. The DNA of the CDR3 is TGTGCCAGCCAGATTGGAAACACCATATATTTT.

The V call is TRBV7-2, the J call TRBJ1-5; 10 bases are a match to TRBD1. Germline values: CDR1 SGHTA, CDR2 FQGNSA. V trimming: 4 bases; J trimming: 4 bases; junction bases outside the gene matches: 4. The CDR3 sequence is 15 residues long. This CDR3 reads CASSWRQGANQPQHF. In nucleotides, the CDR3 is TGTGCCAGCAGCTGGAGACAGGGGGCGAATCAGCCCCAGCATTTT.

The CDR3 region has the DNA TGTGCCAGCAGCGCAGGAGGGAGGACCGGGGAGCTGTTTTTT. It specifies CASSAGGRTGELFF. The chain couples TRBV9 to TRBJ2-2; maybe TRBD2 (6 bases). Germline lookup yields CDR1 SGDLS and CDR2 YYNGEE. Trimming left V 3 bases short and J 5 bases short, with 11 bases between. This CDR3 has 14 residues.

The J gene is TRBJ1-2, the V gene TRBV29-1, with a tentative D call TRBD1 (6 bases). V lost 7 bases, J lost 4 bases, and 13 bases lay in between. This CDR3 is 12 amino acids long. CDR1 is SQVTM and CDR2 is ANQGSEA in the germline V gene. CDR3 DNA sequence: TGCAGCGCCGAGGGACACTTCTATGGCTACACCTTC. Protein product: CSAEGHFYGYTF.

This clonotype was counted ten times or more. The chain couples TRBV5-1 to TRBJ1-1; D remains unclear. Per germline, CDR1 SGHRS and CDR2 YFSETQ. This CDR3 has 14 amino acids. V lost 0 bases to trimming and J lost 0 bases, with 6 bases between them. The CDR3 coding sequence is TGCGCCAGCAGCTTGGTAAGGATGAACACTGAAGCTTTCTTT. Residues: CASSLVRMNTEAFF.

There are a few counts of this clonotype. The V gene is TRBV6-1, the J gene TRBJ2-5; weak D call: TRBD1 (6 bases). Trimming took off 8 bases at V and 4 bases at J, with 20 bases between the two ends. The CDR3 is 15 amino acids. Per germline, CDR1 MNHNS and CDR2 SASEGT. DNA for the CDR3: TGTGCCAGCGGCCGAGACAGGTACTCCCCAGAGACCCAGTACTTC. Amino acid sequence: CASGRDRYSPETQYF.

This clonotype was detected ten times or more. V gene TRBV27 combines with J gene TRBJ2-1; possibly TRBD1 for D (6 bases). CDR3 size: 16 residues. In germline, CDR1 is MNHEY, CDR2 SMNVEV (reference sequence). Trimming cost V 2 bases and J 2 bases, with 13 bases left between them. The CDR3 DNA reads TGTGCCAGCAGTTTAGGGGGCGTTAGGGCCTACAATGAGCAGTTCTTC. This codes for CASSLGGVRAYNEQFF.

In this sample, this clonotype turned up a few times. The genes are TRBV7-9 and TRBJ2-5; D is uncertain. V lost 4 bases and J 5 bases, leaving 20 bases between the germline ends. The germline V gene has CDR1 SEHNR and CDR2 FQNEAQ (reference sequence). The CDR3 is 16 residues long. The CDR3 bases are TGTGCCAGCAGCTCCATAGGGCCACCTGAGATGGAGACCCAGTACTTC. Translation gives CASSSIGPPEMETQYF.

This clonotype was observed at least ten times. The chain has TRBV20-1 and TRBJ2-7, with D perhaps TRBD1 (5 bases). The CDR3 runs to 13 residues. V lost 2 bases to trimming and J lost 1 base, with 9 bases between them. Per the germline V gene, CDR1 is DFQATT and CDR2 is SNEGSKA (reference sequence). The CDR3 reads CSARRQGSYEQYF. DNA for the CDR3: TGCAGTGCTAGACGGCAGGGATCCTACGAGCAGTACTTC.

The chain combines TRBV5-1 with TRBJ1-1; TRBD1 agrees at 8 bases. CDR1 is SGHRS and CDR2 is YFSETQ in the germline V gene. Trimming took 0 bases from V and 4 from J; bases not matched to a gene: 11. CDR3 length: 17 amino acids. The CDR3, as DNA: TGCGCCAGCAGCTTGGGACCGGTCGGACAGGGTGGCACTGAAGCTTTCTTT. As protein: CASSLGPVGQGGTEAFF.

This clonotype occurred many times. CDR3 residues: CASSPEGIRAYEQYF. CDR3 sequence (DNA): TGTGCCAGCAGCCCCGAAGGAATCCGGGCCTACGAGCAGTACTTC. V is TRBV7-9 and J is TRBJ2-7; D uncertain. Germline V CDR1 and CDR2: SEHNR, FQNEAQ (reference sequence). CDR3 length equals 15 residues. The germline V and J ends were trimmed by 5 bases and 2 bases, with 16 bases remaining between them.

This chain uses TRBV28 with TRBJ2-1; the D gene is possibly TRBD2 (5 bases). The ends were cut back, 1 base at V and 4 bases at J, with 14 bases in the middle. CDR3 length: 16 amino acids. Germline CDR1 and CDR2: MDHEN and SYDVKM. The CDR3 DNA follows: TGTGCCAGCAGTTTATTACGGACTTATACTTACAATGAGCAGTTCTTC. It specifies CASSLLRTYTYNEQFF.

This clonotype has a count of ten or more. V and J are TRBV12-3 or TRBV12-4 and TRBJ2-2; D ambiguous. The CDR3 runs to 14 residues. V was pared by 3 bases and J by 0 bases, with 5 bases between. This chain's CDR3 is CASSFGSNTGELFF. Here the CDR3 DNA reads TGTGCCAGCAGTTTCGGGTCGAACACCGGGGAGCTGTTTTTT.

In its sample, this clonotype was seen many times. V and J are TRBV27 and TRBJ2-1, with D possibly being TRBD1 or TRBD2 (5 bases each). This CDR3 comprises 14 residues. Germline assignment: CDR1 MNHEY and CDR2 SMNVEV (reference sequence). V lost 4 bases and J 8 bases, leaving 15 bases between the germline ends. The CDR3, as DNA: TGTGCCAGCAGTTCGTGGGGGAGTACGTATGAGCAGTTCTTC. It codes for CASSSWGSTYEQFF.

This clonotype was seen many times. V gene TRBV20-1 combines with J gene TRBJ2-2; no definite D call. The V gene lost 4 bases and the J gene lost 1 base, with 10 bases spanning the gap. Germline V lookup: CDR1 DFQATT, CDR2 SNEGSKA (reference sequence). This CDR3 comprises 14 residues. The chain's CDR3 is CSAKNWGNTGELFF. CDR3 bases: TGCAGTGCTAAAAATTGGGGGAACACCGGGGAGCTGTTTTTT.

There are many counts of this clonotype. The chain couples TRBV10-2 to TRBJ2-2; D is uncertain. V lost 3 bases and J lost 2, with 7 bases in between. The CDR3 runs 14 residues. Germline V CDR1 and CDR2: WSHSY, SAAADI. The CDR3 loop reads CASSDWINTGELFF. DNA of the CDR3: TGCGCCAGCAGTGATTGGATAAACACCGGGGAGCTGTTTTTT.

This clonotype has a count of ten or more. The chain is built from TRBV20-1 and TRBJ1-2; unclear D gene. V shed 3 bases and J shed 8 bases, with 10 bases lying between them. Germline assignment: CDR1 DFQATT and CDR2 SNEGSKA (reference sequence). CDR3 length equals 11 residues. CDR3 nucleotides: TGCAGTGCTAGCGCCCAAGTCGGCTACACCTTC. Its protein product is CSASAQVGYTF.

J is TRBJ2-1 and V is TRBV29-1; D ambiguous. With 4 bases removed from V and 2 bases from J, the gap between germline ends came to 6 bases. The CDR3 consists of 12 residues. CDR1 and CDR2 from the germline V gene are SQVTM and ANQGSEA. The CDR3, as DNA: TGCAGCGTTGCCGGGCCCTACAATGAGCAGTTCTTC. It translates to CSVAGPYNEQFF.

This clonotype has a count of ten or more. This chain uses TRBV2 with TRBJ2-5; 7 nucleotides agree with TRBD1. Germline V gene lookup returns CDR1 SNHLY and CDR2 FYNNEI. CDR3 length equals 11 residues. The V gene end was trimmed by 3 bases and the J gene end by 13 bases; junction bases not matched to a gene: 5. Here the CDR3 DNA reads TGTGCCAGCAGTGACGACAGGGTCTGGTACTTC. It yields the protein CASSDDRVWYF.

This clonotype occurred many times. The chain has TRBV28 and TRBJ1-5, with D possibly matching TRBD1 (6 bases). The CDR3 spans 18 residues. Trimming removed 3 bases from V and 0 bases from J, with 18 bases in between. Germline V lookup: CDR1 MDHEN, CDR2 SYDVKM. In DNA form, the CDR3 reads TGTGCCAGCAGTTTGCCTGGGACACTCACGTATAGCAATCAGCCCCAGCATTTT. Protein: CASSLPGTLTYSNQPQHF.

The J gene is TRBJ1-2, the V gene TRBV6-2 or TRBV6-3, with D hard to call. CDR1 MNHEY and CDR2 SVGEGT come from the germline V gene. The CDR3 runs 11 residues. Trimming pared 2 bases from V and 4 bases from J, leaving 2 bases between. The CDR3 reads CASSYIYGYTF. CDR3 nucleotides: TGTGCCAGCAGTTACATCTATGGCTACACCTTC.

There are a few counts of this clonotype. The J gene is TRBJ2-7, the V gene TRBV6-5, with 8 bases that match TRBD1. The V segment lost 2 bases and the J segment 2 bases; nucleotides outside the gene matches: 14. The germline CDR1 and CDR2 sequences are MNHEY and SVGAGI. The CDR3 length is 18 residues. CDR3 in DNA: TGTGCCAGCAGTTACAATGGACAGGGAAGTCTTACCCCCTACGAGCAGTACTTC. The encoded protein is CASSYNGQGSLTPYEQYF.